This T cell receptor (beta chain) appears in the sequencing data of a study of blood T cells in healthy people across ages. The table lists this clonotype with many counts. Per the germline V gene, CDR1 is SQVTM and CDR2 is ANQGSEA. CDR3 size: 12 residues. V gave up 7 bases and J gave up 4 bases, with 14 bases separating them. Alongside a J-beta primer mix, a sample-barcoded 5' primer served in a second PCR lasting about 7 to 12 cycles. A template-switch adaptor that had 12 random nucleotides put a tag on each cDNA molecule. Sequencing recovered at least 2.5 million CDR3-containing paired-end reads from each sample. TCRdb ran MiXCR on the 5' RACE reads and lists one entry per CDR3 protein. This sample carries roughly 1.9 million distinct CDR3 sequences, more than 35% of them seen once, and the ten largest clones take under 25%.

The TCR sequence derives from a human donor in good health. The chain couples TRBV29-1 to TRBJ2-7, with D hard to call. The sequencing sample was made of blood. CDR3 coding DNA: TGCAGCGGAGGCGGAGAAGTATACGAGCAGTACTTC. Its translation is CSGGGEVYEQYF.